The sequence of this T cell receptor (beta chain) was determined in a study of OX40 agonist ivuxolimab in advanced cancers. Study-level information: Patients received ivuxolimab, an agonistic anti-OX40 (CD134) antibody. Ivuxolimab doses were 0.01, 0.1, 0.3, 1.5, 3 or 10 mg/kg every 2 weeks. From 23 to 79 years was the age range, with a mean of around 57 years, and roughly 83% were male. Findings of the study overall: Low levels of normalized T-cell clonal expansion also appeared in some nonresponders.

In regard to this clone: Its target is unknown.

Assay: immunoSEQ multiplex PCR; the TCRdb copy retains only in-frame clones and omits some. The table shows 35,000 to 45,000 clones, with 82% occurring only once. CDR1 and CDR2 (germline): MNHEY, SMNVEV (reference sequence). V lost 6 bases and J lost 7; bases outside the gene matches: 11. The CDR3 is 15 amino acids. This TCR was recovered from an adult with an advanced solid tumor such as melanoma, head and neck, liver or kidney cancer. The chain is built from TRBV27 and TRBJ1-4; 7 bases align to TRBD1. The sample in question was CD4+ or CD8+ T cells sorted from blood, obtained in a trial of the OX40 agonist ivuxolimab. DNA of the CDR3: TGTGCCAGCAGCCCCAAGGGGGCTCAGCGTGAAAAACTGTTTTTT. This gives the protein CASSPKGAQREKLFF.